This T cell receptor (beta chain) is drawn from a study of radiotherapy plus CTLA-4 blockade in lung cancer. As for the study in general: Objective responses were recorded in roughly 17% of patients, with disease control recorded in approximately 32%.

Details on this clone: Its specificity is unknown.

Data came from immunoSEQ multiplex PCR; TCRdb stores just in-frame clones and leaves some out. The sample consists of approximately 50,000 clones, around four fifths of them appearing once. With 10 bases clipped from V and 2 bases from J, the junction kept 8 bases outside the gene matches. Germline CDR1 MDHEN, CDR2 SYDVKM. The CDR3 has 13 residues. Focal radiation plus CTLA-4 blockade with ipilimumab was given to patients with chemo-refractory metastatic non-small-cell lung cancer. Study results and limitations: Radiotherapy was combined with ipilimumab, and tumor-derived TCR clones then expanded in blood. Early clone dynamics of blood T cells, plus interferon-beta, reportedly predicted response best.

The genes are TRBV28 and TRBJ2-7; 7 bases agree with TRBD2. Sequencing used peripheral blood, obtained from a patient treated with radiotherapy plus ipilimumab. This sequence originates from a human donor with non-small cell lung cancer whose response to radiotherapy plus ipilimumab could not be evaluated. The CDR3 reads CAISSGDAYEQYF. CDR3 in DNA: TGTGCCATATCTAGCGGAGACGCCTACGAGCAGTACTTC.